This T cell receptor beta chain was found in a study of T cell responses to AZD1222 COVID-19 vaccine. The wider study: Second-dose groups at about 4 or about 12 weeks were pooled. Study outcomes and limitations: Researchers took repertoire samples only after the peak T cell response had come. Donors in the cohort were predominantly white British and more often female, and clonal diversity was possibly underestimated.

This table comes from immunoSEQ multiplex PCR, and its TCRdb copy is limited to in-frame clones, with some not included. Among some 120,000 clones, 80% to 90% were seen once, and the ten largest hold roughly 1.7%. Germline V gene lookup returns CDR1 GTSNPN and CDR2 SVGIG (reference sequence). The CDR3 has 17 residues. The V gene end was trimmed by 3 bases and the J gene end by 3 bases; junction bases not matched to a gene: 15. Of note for this clone: The antigen is unknown.

The receptor comes from an adult in good health. V and J are TRBV30 and TRBJ2-7; 9 bases are a match to TRBD2. The source was peripheral blood, collected on day 0 of AZD1222 vaccination. The DNA for the CDR3 is TGTGCCTGGAGCCAGCCCGCCTTTAGCGGGAGAGACTACGAGCAGTACTTC. This encodes CAWSQPAFSGRDYEQYF.